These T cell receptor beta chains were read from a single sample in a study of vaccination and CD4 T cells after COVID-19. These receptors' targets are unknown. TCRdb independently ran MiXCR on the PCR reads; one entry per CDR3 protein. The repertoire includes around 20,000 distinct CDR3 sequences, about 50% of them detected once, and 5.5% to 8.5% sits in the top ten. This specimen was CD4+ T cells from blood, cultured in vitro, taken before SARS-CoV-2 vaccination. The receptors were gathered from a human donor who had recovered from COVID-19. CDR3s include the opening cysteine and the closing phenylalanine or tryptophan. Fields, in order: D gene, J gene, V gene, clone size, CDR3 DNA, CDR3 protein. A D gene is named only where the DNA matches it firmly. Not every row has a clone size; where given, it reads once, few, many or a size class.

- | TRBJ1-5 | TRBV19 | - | TGTGCCAGTAGTCATCTAAATCAGCCCCAGCATTTT | CASSHLNQPQHF
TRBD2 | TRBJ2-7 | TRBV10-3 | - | TGTGCCATCAGCGGGACTAGCGGGAGAGAGCAGTACTTC | CAISGTSGREQYF
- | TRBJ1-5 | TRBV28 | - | TGTGCCAGCAGTTGGGGGGTAGGGACCAATCAGCCCCAGCATTTT | CASSWGVGTNQPQHF
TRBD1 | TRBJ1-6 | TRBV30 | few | TGTGCCTGGAGGCAGGGGGCCGATTCACCCCTCCACTTT | CAWRQGADSPLHF
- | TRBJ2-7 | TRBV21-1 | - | TGTGCCACTTATAGCGGGAGGATGTACGAGCAGTACTTC | CATYSGRMYEQYF
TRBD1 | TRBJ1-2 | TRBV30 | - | TGTGCCTGGAGTTTGGGACAGGGTTTCGGCTACACCTTC | CAWSLGQGFGYTF
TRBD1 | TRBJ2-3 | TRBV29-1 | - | TGCAGCGTTGAAGACCCCGCCAGGGGGACAGATACGCAGTATTTT | CSVEDPARGTDTQYF
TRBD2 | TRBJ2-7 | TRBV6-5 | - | TGTGCCAGCAGTTACTTGTCTAGCGGAGAGGCGGTCTACGAGCAGTACTTC | CASSYLSSGEAVYEQYF
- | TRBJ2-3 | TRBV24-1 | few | TGTGCCACCAGTGATGACCAACAGGGTTTAGAAACTGGGAAGGATACGCAGTATTTT | CATSDDQQGLETGKDTQYF
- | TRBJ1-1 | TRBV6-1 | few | TGTGCCTCGAACTCAGGAACTGAAGCTTTCTTT | CASNSGTEAFF
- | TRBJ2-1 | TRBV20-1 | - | TGCAGTGCTAGAGCACCAAGCGGTGTTTCCTACAATGAGCAGTTCTTC | CSARAPSGVSYNEQFF
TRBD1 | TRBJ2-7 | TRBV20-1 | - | TGCAGTGCTAGAGACGCGAAGAGAGGGACAGCCTACGAGCAGTACTTC | CSARDAKRGTAYEQYF
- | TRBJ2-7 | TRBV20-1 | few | TGCAGTGCTAGAGCACCGACAGGTAACCCCTACGAGCAGTACTTC | CSARAPTGNPYEQYF
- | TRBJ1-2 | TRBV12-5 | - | TGTGCTAGTGGTTTGGTACTCGGGGGACCGCCAGATGGCTACACCTTC | CASGLVLGGPPDGYTF
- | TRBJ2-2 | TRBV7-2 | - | TGTGCCAGCAGCCTACACCGGAGGACCGGGGAGCTGTTTTTT | CASSLHRRTGELFF
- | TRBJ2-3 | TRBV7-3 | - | TGTGCCAGCAGCTTAGCGGGAAGCACAGATACGCAGTATTTT | CASSLAGSTDTQYF
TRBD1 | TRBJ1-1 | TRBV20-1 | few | TGCAGTGCCCACAAACCAGGGGGCCTGGACACTGAAGCTTTCTTT | CSAHKPGGLDTEAFF
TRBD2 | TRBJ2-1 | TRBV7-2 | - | TGTGCCAGCAGCCCCCTTTTAGGGAGGGCCGCCTACAATGAGCAGTTCTTC | CASSPLLGRAAYNEQFF
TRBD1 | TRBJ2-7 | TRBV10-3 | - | TGTGCCATCAGTGGCGGGACAGGTTTGAGTGAGCAGTACTTC | CAISGGTGLSEQYF
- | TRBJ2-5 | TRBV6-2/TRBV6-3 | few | TGTGCCAGCAGCCGTGCACCGGAGGTGGAGACCCAGTACTTC | CASSRAPEVETQYF
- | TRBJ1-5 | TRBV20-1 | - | TGCAGTGCAGGGGGAGGAGCCGCCAATCAGCTCCAGCATTTT | CSAGGGAANQLQHF
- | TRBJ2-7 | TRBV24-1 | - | TGTGCCACGGGGTCTGATGGCGGGATCCACTGCGAGCAGTACTTC | CATGSDGGIHCEQYF
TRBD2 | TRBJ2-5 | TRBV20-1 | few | TGCAGTGCGCCAGGACTAGCGGGTCCTGAAGAGACCCAGTACTTC | CSAPGLAGPEETQYF
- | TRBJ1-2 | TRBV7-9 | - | TGTGCCAGCGGCCCATATGACATCATCTATGGCTACACCTTC | CASGPYDIIYGYTF
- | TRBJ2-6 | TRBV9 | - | TGTGCCAGCAGCGCCCCGGACGTCGGATCTGGGGCCAACGTCCTGACTTTC | CASSAPDVGSGANVLTF
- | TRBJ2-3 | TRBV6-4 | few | TGTGCCAGCAGTGACAGGGGCACAGATACGCAGTATTTT | CASSDRGTDTQYF
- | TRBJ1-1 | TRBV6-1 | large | TGTGCCAGCAGACTAGCTAGTGAACAGACTGAAGCTTTCTTT | CASRLASEQTEAFF
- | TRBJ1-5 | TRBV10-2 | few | TGCGCCAGCAGTGAGTCGAGTGGAATCCAGCCCCAGCATTTT | CASSESSGIQPQHF
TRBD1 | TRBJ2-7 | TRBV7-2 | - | TGTGCCAGCAACCTTTGGGGACAGGGACGCGAGCAGTACTTC | CASNLWGQGREQYF
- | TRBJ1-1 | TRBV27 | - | TGTGCCAGCAGCCCCGAAAGACAGGCCCCTTTACCTGAAGCTTTCTTT | CASSPERQAPLPEAFF
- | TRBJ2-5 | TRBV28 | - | TGTGCCAGCAGTTTATCGGGTCATGGGGAGACCCAGTACTTC | CASSLSGHGETQYF
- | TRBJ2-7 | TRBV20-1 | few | TGCAGTGCTAGGACAGTTACCTACGAGCAGTACTTC | CSARTVTYEQYF
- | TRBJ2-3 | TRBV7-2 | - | TGTGCCAGCAGGGAGGCCGTAGTCACAGATACGCAGTATTTT | CASREAVVTDTQYF
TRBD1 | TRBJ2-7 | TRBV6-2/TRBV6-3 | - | TGTGCCAGCAGAGCACCCGCGACAGGGGTCGAGCAGTACTTC | CASRAPATGVEQYF
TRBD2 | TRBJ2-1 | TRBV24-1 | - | TGTGCCACCAGTGATTACGGGGCGGGAGTCAGCAATGAGCAGTTCTTC | CATSDYGAGVSNEQFF
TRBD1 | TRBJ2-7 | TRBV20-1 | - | TGCAGTGCTCCCGGGACAGGGTTAAAATCCTACGAGCAGTACTTC | CSAPGTGLKSYEQYF
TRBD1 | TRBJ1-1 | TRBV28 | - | TGTGCCAGCAGTTGGACAGGGGGAGCTTTCTTT | CASSWTGGAFF
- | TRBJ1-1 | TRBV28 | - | TGTGCCAGCAGTTTATCGTTTGGGCCGAGGGCGAACACTGAAGCTTTCTTT | CASSLSFGPRANTEAFF
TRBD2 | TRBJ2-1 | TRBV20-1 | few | TGCAGTGCTAGAGAACTAGCGGGGTCGCCCAATGAGCAGTTCTTC | CSARELAGSPNEQFF
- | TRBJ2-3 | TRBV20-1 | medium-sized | TGCAGTGCTAGAGACGCCGGGACACCCACAGATACGCAGTATTTT | CSARDAGTPTDTQYF